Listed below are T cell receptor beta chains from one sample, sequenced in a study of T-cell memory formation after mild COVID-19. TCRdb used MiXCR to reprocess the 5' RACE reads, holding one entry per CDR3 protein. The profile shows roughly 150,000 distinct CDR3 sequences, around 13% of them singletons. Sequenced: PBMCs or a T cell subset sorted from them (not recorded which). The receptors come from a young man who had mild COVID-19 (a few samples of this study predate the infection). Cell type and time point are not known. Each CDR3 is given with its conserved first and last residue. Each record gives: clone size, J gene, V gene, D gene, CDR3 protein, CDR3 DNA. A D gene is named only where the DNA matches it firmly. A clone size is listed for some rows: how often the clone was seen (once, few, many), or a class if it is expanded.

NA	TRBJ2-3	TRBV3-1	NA	CASGQQGTDTQYF	TGTGCCAGCGGACAACAAGGAACAGATACGCAGTATTTT
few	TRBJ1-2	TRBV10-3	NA	CAISSGARGYGYTF	TGTGCCATCAGCTCGGGGGCGCGAGGCTATGGCTACACCTTC
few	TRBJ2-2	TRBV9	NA	CASSVDFRLGELFF	TGTGCCAGCAGCGTAGACTTTCGTCTCGGGGAGCTGTTTTTT
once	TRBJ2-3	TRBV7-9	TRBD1	CASSYRGPDSDTQYF	TGTGCCAGCAGCTACAGGGGGCCAGACAGTGATACGCAGTATTTT
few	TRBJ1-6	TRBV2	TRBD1	CATATGQGRSPLHF	TGTGCCACAGCAACAGGACAGGGACGTTCACCCCTCCACTTT
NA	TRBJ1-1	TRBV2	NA	CASIMNTEAFF	TGTGCCAGCATCATGAACACTGAAGCTTTCTTT
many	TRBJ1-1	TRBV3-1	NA	CASRGYTEAFF	TGTGCCAGCAGGGGCTACACTGAAGCTTTCTTT
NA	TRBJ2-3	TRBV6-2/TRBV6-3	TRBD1	CASSYEWDRGFTDTQYF	TGTGCCAGCAGCTACGAGTGGGACAGGGGGTTCACAGATACGCAGTATTTT
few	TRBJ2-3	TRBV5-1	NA	CASRTGEHTDTQYF	TGCGCCAGCAGGACGGGGGAGCACACAGATACGCAGTATTTT
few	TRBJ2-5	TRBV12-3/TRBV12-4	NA	CASSLRGLGETQYF	TGTGCCAGCAGTTTGAGGGGTTTAGGGGAGACCCAGTACTTC
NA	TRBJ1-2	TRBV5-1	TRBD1	CASSLDPGGVNGYTF	TGCGCCAGCAGCTTGGACCCAGGGGGAGTGAATGGCTACACCTTC
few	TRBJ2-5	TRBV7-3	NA	CASSFGTGRAREETQYF	TGTGCCAGCAGCTTTGGTACAGGCAGGGCGAGAGAGGAGACCCAGTACTTC
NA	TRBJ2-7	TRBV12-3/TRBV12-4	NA	CASSLHGTYEQYF	TGTGCCAGCAGTTTGCACGGTACCTACGAGCAGTACTTC
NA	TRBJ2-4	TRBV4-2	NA	CASSQGGGMGWAKNIQYF	TGTGCCAGCAGCCAAGGAGGGGGGATGGGCTGGGCCAAAAACATTCAGTACTTC
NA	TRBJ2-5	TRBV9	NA	CASSVLPMETQYF	TGTGCCAGCAGCGTACTCCCCATGGAGACCCAGTACTTC
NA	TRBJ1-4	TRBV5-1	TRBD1	CASSTGTGEEKLFF	TGCGCCAGCAGCACCGGGACAGGGGAAGAAAAACTGTTTTTT
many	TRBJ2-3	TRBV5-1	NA	CASSPRVATDTQYF	TGCGCCAGCAGCCCTAGGGTGGCTACAGATACGCAGTATTTT
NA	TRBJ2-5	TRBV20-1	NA	CSARDERETQYF	TGCAGTGCTAGAGACGAGAGAGAGACCCAGTACTTC